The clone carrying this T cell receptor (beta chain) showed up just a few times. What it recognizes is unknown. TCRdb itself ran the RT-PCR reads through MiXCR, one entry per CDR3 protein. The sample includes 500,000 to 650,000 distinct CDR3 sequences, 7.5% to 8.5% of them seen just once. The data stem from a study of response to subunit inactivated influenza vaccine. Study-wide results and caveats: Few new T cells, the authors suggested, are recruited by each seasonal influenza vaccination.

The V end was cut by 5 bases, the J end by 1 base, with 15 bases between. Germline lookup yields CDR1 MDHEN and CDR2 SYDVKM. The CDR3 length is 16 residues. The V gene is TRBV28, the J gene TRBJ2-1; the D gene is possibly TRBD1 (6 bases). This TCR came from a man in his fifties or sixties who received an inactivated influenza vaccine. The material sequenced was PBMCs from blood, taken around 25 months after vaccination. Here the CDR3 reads CASSTKGVQSYNEQFF. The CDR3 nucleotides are TGTGCCAGCAGTACCAAGGGGGTTCAATCCTACAATGAGCAGTTCTTC. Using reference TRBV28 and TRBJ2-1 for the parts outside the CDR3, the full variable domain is DVKVTQSSRYLVKRTGEKVFLECVQDMDHENMFWYRQDPGLGLRLIYFSYDVKMKEKGDIPEGYSVSREKKERFSLILESASTNQTSMYLCASSTKGVQSYNEQFFGPGTRLTVL.